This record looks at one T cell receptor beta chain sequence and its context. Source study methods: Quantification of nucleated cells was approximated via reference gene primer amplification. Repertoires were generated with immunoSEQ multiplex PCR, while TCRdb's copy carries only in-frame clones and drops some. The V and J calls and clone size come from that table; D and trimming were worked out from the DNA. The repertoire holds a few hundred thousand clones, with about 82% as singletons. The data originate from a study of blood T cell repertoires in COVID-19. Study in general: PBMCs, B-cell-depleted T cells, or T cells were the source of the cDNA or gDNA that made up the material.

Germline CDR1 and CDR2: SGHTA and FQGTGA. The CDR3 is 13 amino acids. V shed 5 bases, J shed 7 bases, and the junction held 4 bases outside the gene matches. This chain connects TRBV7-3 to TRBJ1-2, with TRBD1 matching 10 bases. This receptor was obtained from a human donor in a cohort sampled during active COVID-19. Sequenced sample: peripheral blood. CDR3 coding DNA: TGTGCCAGCAGCCAGGACAGGGGGTCTGGCTACACCTTC. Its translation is CASSQDRGSGYTF.